The clone carrying this T cell receptor beta chain was recorded at least ten times. The antigen is undetermined. The CDR3 is made up of 16 amino acids. Germline CDR1 is LGHDT and CDR2 is YNNKEL (reference sequence). V lost 0 bases and J lost 7; bases outside the gene matches: 12. cDNA molecules carried unique molecular identifiers, and template switching added a universal primer site. TCRdb reanalysed the 5' RACE reads using MiXCR and keeps one entry per CDR3 protein. The profile shows under 300,000 distinct CDR3 sequences, around an eighth of them singletons. This record comes from a study of identical twins. Points from the study as a whole: Low generation-probability sequences were in excess among twin-shared out-of-frame alpha sequences. The authors noted that invariant MAIT and iNKT cells could partly confound zero-insertion analyses.

The chain recombines TRBV3-1 with TRBJ2-7, with 7 bases that match TRBD2. The sample taken for sequencing was memory (CD45RO+) T cells sorted from blood. The clonotype originates from a woman younger than 35 in good health. The CDR3 DNA reads TGTGCCAGCAGCCAAGATTCTACCCGCGGGAGAACTGAGCAGTACTTC. It specifies CASSQDSTRGRTEQYF.